Listed below are T cell receptor beta chains from one sample, sequenced in a study of siplizumab effects on memory and regulatory T cells. The repertoire was sequenced with immunoSEQ multiplex PCR; TCRdb's copy has only in-frame clones and lacks some. The table has some 100,000 clones, approximately 93% seen once. The specimen was CD8+ T cells sorted from blood. Receptor source: a human donor in good health. Each CDR3 is given with its conserved first and last residue. D genes are given only for firm matches. Clone size is not always given. Where it is, it says once, few, many or a class for expanded clones.

j_gene,abundance,v_gene,d_gene,CDR3nt,CDR3aa
TRBJ2-7,NA,TRBV5-1,NA,TGCGCCAGCAGCTTGGAGGGTAACGAGCAGTACTTC,CASSLEGNEQYF
TRBJ1-1,NA,TRBV27,NA,TGTGCCAGCAGATTTTTACAAGGGAACACTGAAGCTTTCTTT,CASRFLQGNTEAFF
TRBJ1-4,once,TRBV15,NA,TGTGCCACCAGCAGACCGGGACCTTCAACTAATGAAAAACTGTTTTTT,CATSRPGPSTNEKLFF
TRBJ1-2,NA,TRBV2,NA,TGTGCCAGCAACGAAAGGATAAACGCTAACTATGGCTACACCTTC,CASNERINANYGYTF
TRBJ2-5,NA,TRBV11-2,TRBD1,TGTGCCAGCAGTCCTGGGACAGGGGATGTGGAGACCCAGTACTTC,CASSPGTGDVETQYF
TRBJ2-7,NA,TRBV5-6,NA,TGTGCCAGCACCCTTCGGGGTCTTTTCGAGCAGTACTTC,CASTLRGLFEQYF
TRBJ2-1,NA,TRBV7-7,TRBD1,TGTGCTAGCAGCTTAGTACAGGGGGCTAGCAATGAGCAGTTCTTC,CASSLVQGASNEQFF
TRBJ2-1,NA,TRBV9,TRBD2,TGTGCCAGCAGCGCGAGCGGGAGCGGCAATGAGCAGTTCTTC,CASSASGSGNEQFF
TRBJ2-2,NA,TRBV11-2,NA,TGTGCCAGCAGCTTATGGACCCTCGATACCGGGGAGCTGTTTTTT,CASSLWTLDTGELFF
TRBJ2-7,NA,TRBV4-1,NA,TGCGCCAGCAGCCAAGACGCGACAGCGTACCCCGAGCAGTACTTC,CASSQDATAYPEQYF
TRBJ2-7,NA,TRBV6-5,TRBD1,TGTGCCAGCAGTTACACTTCCCCGGGACAGGTGTACGAGCAGTACTTC,CASSYTSPGQVYEQYF
TRBJ2-1,NA,TRBV5-8,TRBD1,TGTGCCAGCAGCTTTCGGGACAGCTCCTACAATGAGCAGTTCTTC,CASSFRDSSYNEQFF
TRBJ2-5,NA,TRBV7-7,NA,TGTGCTAGCAGCTTACGGTCAAGCCAAGAGACCCAGTACTTC,CASSLRSSQETQYF
TRBJ2-7,NA,TRBV5-1,TRBD1,TGCGCCAGCAGCTTGGACAGGGGGAACAGCGAGCAGTACTTC,CASSLDRGNSEQYF
TRBJ1-4,NA,TRBV2,TRBD1,TGTGCCAGCAGGAGGGACAGTGATAATGAAAAACTGTTTTTT,CASRRDSDNEKLFF
TRBJ2-5,NA,TRBV4-1,TRBD2,TGCGCCAGCAGCCAGGACACTAGCGGGGATTTCCAAGAGACCCAGTACTTC,CASSQDTSGDFQETQYF
TRBJ1-1,NA,TRBV6-5,NA,TGTGCCAGCAGTTACGGGGGATACACTGAAGCTTTCTTT,CASSYGGYTEAFF
TRBJ2-1,NA,TRBV7-2,NA,TGTGCCAGCAGCTTAGTGGGTGAGCAGTTCTTC,CASSLVGEQFF
TRBJ2-7,NA,TRBV11-1,TRBD2,TGTGCCAGCAAAACTAGCGGGGGATTATCCTACGAGCAGTACTTC,CASKTSGGLSYEQYF
TRBJ1-2,NA,TRBV30,NA,TGTGCCTCCGAGAAGGATCCCCAGGTGGAGAGGGAGGATGGCTACACCTTC,CASEKDPQVEREDGYTF
TRBJ1-1,NA,TRBV7-6,TRBD1,TGTGCCAGCAGCCCGGACAGGGGGCATACTGAAGCTTTCTTT,CASSPDRGHTEAFF
TRBJ1-5,medium-sized,TRBV27,NA,TGTGCCAGCAGTTTATCCTACGGACAGAGCAATCAGCCCCAGCATTTT,CASSLSYGQSNQPQHF
TRBJ2-7,NA,TRBV6-1,NA,TGTGCCAGCAGTGAAGAAGGGACACAACACGAGCAGTACTTC,CASSEEGTQHEQYF
TRBJ2-7,NA,TRBV7-9,TRBD2,TGTGCCAGCAGCGCCGGGACTAGAAACTACGAGCAGTACTTC,CASSAGTRNYEQYF
TRBJ2-1,NA,TRBV25-1,NA,TGTGCCAGCAGTGAATTCGTTAGTGTCAATGAGCAGTTCTTC,CASSEFVSVNEQFF
TRBJ2-3,NA,TRBV5-3,TRBD2,TGTGCCAGGACTGCTAGCGGGGGGGCCCGCACAGATACGCAGTATTTT,CARTASGGARTDTQYF
TRBJ2-3,NA,TRBV30,NA,TGTGCCTGGGAGGGGGGAGGCACAGATACGCAGTATTTT,CAWEGGGTDTQYF
TRBJ2-1,NA,TRBV15,NA,TGTGCCACCAGCGGCGGTTTTGACAACAATGAGCAGTTCTTC,CATSGGFDNNEQFF
TRBJ2-7,NA,TRBV5-1,NA,TGCGCCAGCAGCGTGGACCTAGCGCCAAACTACGAGCAGTACTTC,CASSVDLAPNYEQYF
TRBJ1-5,NA,TRBV4-1,NA,TGCGCCAGCAGTTATGACAGCTATAGCAATCAGCCCCAGCATTTT,CASSYDSYSNQPQHF
TRBJ2-3,NA,TRBV7-9,NA,TGTGCCAGCAGGGACGGGACTAGCACAGATACGCAGTATTTT,CASRDGTSTDTQYF
TRBJ2-7,NA,TRBV11-2,TRBD1,TGTGCCAGCAGCTTTGACAGGGTTGGGAACTACGAGCAGTACTTC,CASSFDRVGNYEQYF
TRBJ1-2,NA,TRBV30,TRBD1,TGTGCCTGGAGGTTCTCAGGGGGCGAGAGCTACACCTTC,CAWRFSGGESYTF
TRBJ2-7,once,TRBV6-5,NA,TGTGCCAGCAGTTACTTAGGGACCGAGCAGTACTTC,CASSYLGTEQYF
TRBJ2-1,NA,TRBV9,TRBD2,TGTGCCAGCAGCCCTGCTAGCGGATACAATGAGCAGTTCTTC,CASSPASGYNEQFF
TRBJ2-7,NA,TRBV11-2,NA,TGTGCCAGCAGCTTAGATTACACCTCCTACGAGCAGTACTTC,CASSLDYTSYEQYF
TRBJ2-4,once,TRBV6-5,NA,TGTGCCAGCAGTTACTCGCGGGGAGTGGGGAACATTCAGTACTTC,CASSYSRGVGNIQYF
TRBJ2-1,NA,TRBV7-3,NA,TGTGCCAGCAGTTTGGACTACAATGAGCAGTTCTTC,CASSLDYNEQFF
TRBJ2-5,NA,TRBV4-1,TRBD1,TGCGCCAGCAGCCCGAGGGACAGGGAGGGGACCCAGTACTTC,CASSPRDREGTQYF
TRBJ2-1,NA,TRBV9,NA,TGTGCCAGCAGCGTAGTTGGGGGGACAATCCATGAGCAGTTCTTC,CASSVVGGTIHEQFF
TRBJ2-7,NA,TRBV5-1,NA,TGCGCCAGCAGCTTGGCCGGCAGGGGAGTCGACGAGCAGTACTTC,CASSLAGRGVDEQYF
TRBJ1-1,few,TRBV7-9,NA,TGTGCCAGCAGCAGACCCGGGGACACTGAAGCTTTCTTT,CASSRPGDTEAFF
TRBJ2-7,NA,TRBV5-5,NA,TGTGCCAGCAGCTTTGGGTACGAGCAGTACTTC,CASSFGYEQYF
TRBJ2-1,NA,TRBV27,NA,TGTGCCAGCAGTCTGGCCGGAAGATACAATGAGCAGTTCTTC,CASSLAGRYNEQFF
TRBJ1-6,once,TRBV5-1,NA,TGCGCCAGCAGCTTGGGGGCAGGGAATTCACCCCTCCACTTT,CASSLGAGNSPLHF
TRBJ1-5,NA,TRBV5-6,TRBD1,TGTGCCAGCAGCTTGCGACAGGGTGGTCAGCCCCAGCATTTT,CASSLRQGGQPQHF
TRBJ2-1,NA,TRBV27,TRBD2,TGTGCCAGCAGTGGGTTATTGGGACTAGCGGGAGGACATGAGCAGTTCTTC,CASSGLLGLAGGHEQFF
TRBJ2-2,NA,TRBV5-1,NA,TGCGCCAGCAGCGACCCGTACACCGGGGAGCTGTTTTTT,CASSDPYTGELFF
TRBJ1-1,NA,TRBV27,NA,TGTGCCAGCAGTTTGGTGGGGAACACTGAAGCTTTCTTT,CASSLVGNTEAFF
TRBJ2-3,NA,TRBV9,TRBD2,TGTGCCAGCAGCCCAAGACTAGCGGCGGCAGATACGCAGTATTTT,CASSPRLAAADTQYF
TRBJ2-3,NA,TRBV10-1,NA,TGCGCCAGCAGTGGGACCCTAGATGGTGCAGATACGCAGTATTTT,CASSGTLDGADTQYF
TRBJ2-7,NA,TRBV5-1,NA,TGCGCCAGCAGCTTGGCACGGGAATACGAGCAGTACTTC,CASSLAREYEQYF
TRBJ1-4,NA,TRBV7-2,NA,TGTGCCAGCAGCTCGGAGAAACAAGCTCATGAAAAACTGTTTTTT,CASSSEKQAHEKLFF